The rows below give T cell receptor beta chains drawn from one sample of a study of T cell responses to AZD1222 COVID-19 vaccine. Assay used: immunoSEQ multiplex PCR; TCRdb lists only in-frame clones, some missing. The profile shows approximately 140,000 clones, 90% of them singletons. The source was peripheral blood, collected 28 days after the second AZD1222 dose. Receptors were obtained from an adult who received the AZD1222 COVID-19 vaccine. The CDR3 runs from the conserved cysteine through the conserved F or W. A D gene is named only where the DNA matches it firmly. Only some rows state a clone size, as once, few, many or a class for expanded clones.

v_call	clone_size	j_call	d_call	cdr3_aa	cdr3_nt
TRBV14	once	TRBJ1-1	.	CASSPLGAPGTEAFF	TGTGCCAGCAGCCCGCTGGGGGCGCCGGGGACTGAAGCTTTCTTT
TRBV5-1	.	TRBJ1-2	TRBD1	CASSRDRPGRGEGYTF	TGCGCCAGCAGCAGGGACAGGCCCGGGCGGGGGGAAGGCTACACCTTC
TRBV6-1	.	TRBJ2-7	.	CASSEALGWESPSSYEQYF	TGTGCCAGCAGTGAAGCGCTCGGGTGGGAGTCTCCAAGCTCCTACGAGCAGTACTTC
TRBV7-9	once	TRBJ2-7	TRBD2	CASSSGTSGTEDEQYF	TGTGCCAGCAGCTCTGGGACTAGCGGGACCGAAGACGAGCAGTACTTC
TRBV2	.	TRBJ1-2	.	CASSEVGPVNYGYTF	TGTGCCAGCAGTGAGGTAGGGCCGGTTAACTATGGCTACACCTTC
TRBV30	.	TRBJ2-6	.	CAWSMGSGANVLTF	TGTGCCTGGAGTATGGGGTCTGGGGCCAACGTCCTGACTTTC
TRBV2	.	TRBJ2-1	.	CASAADTIAEQFF	TGTGCCAGCGCAGCGGATACTATCGCTGAGCAGTTCTTC
TRBV19	.	TRBJ1-6	.	CASSDGTYGSPLHF	TGTGCCAGTAGTGATGGGACGTACGGATCACCCCTCCACTTT
TRBV11-3	.	TRBJ2-1	.	CASSPSGFSYNEQFF	TGTGCCAGCAGCCCAAGCGGATTTTCCTACAATGAGCAGTTCTTC
TRBV9	.	TRBJ1-5	.	CASSQVQGSDSNQPQHF	TGTGCCAGCAGTCAAGTCCAGGGTTCGGATAGCAATCAGCCCCAGCATTTT
TRBV12-3/TRBV12-4	.	TRBJ1-1	TRBD1	CASAQGTGTEAFF	TGTGCCAGCGCACAGGGGACGGGCACTGAAGCTTTCTTT
TRBV5-1	.	TRBJ1-2	.	CASRDTGFYGYTF	TGCGCCAGCAGGGATACCGGCTTCTATGGCTACACCTTC
TRBV4-1	.	TRBJ2-3	.	CASSHPGVDTQYF	TGCGCCAGCAGCCACCCAGGGGTGGATACGCAGTATTTT
TRBV5-1	.	TRBJ2-7	.	CASSGRGLEKSYEQYF	TGCGCCAGCAGCGGTAGAGGGTTGGAGAAGTCCTACGAGCAGTACTTC
TRBV7-9	few	TRBJ2-7	TRBD2	CASSLEGTSDEQYF	TGTGCCAGCAGCTTAGAAGGGACTAGCGACGAGCAGTACTTC
TRBV5-6	.	TRBJ2-3	TRBD2	CASSLVLAGGGDTQYF	TGTGCCAGCAGCTTGGTCCTAGCGGGAGGTGGGGATACGCAGTATTTT
TRBV7-2	.	TRBJ1-6	.	CASTPQQSRGLPLHF	TGTGCCAGCACCCCGCAGCAGAGTCGGGGACTACCCCTCCACTTT
TRBV14	once	TRBJ2-3	.	CASSQDLGYTDTQYF	TGTGCCAGCAGCCAAGATCTAGGTTACACAGATACGCAGTATTTT
TRBV19	.	TRBJ2-7	TRBD1	CASSPPRTGKAFGKQYF	TGTGCCAGTAGCCCCCCTCGGACAGGGAAAGCCTTTGGTAAGCAGTACTTC
TRBV5-1	few	TRBJ2-6	.	CASSGANVLTF	TGCGCCAGCTCTGGGGCCAACGTCCTGACTTTC
TRBV7-2	.	TRBJ1-5	.	CASSRDRPNQPQHF	TGTGCCAGCAGCCGTGACAGACCCAATCAGCCCCAGCATTTT
TRBV7-9	once	TRBJ2-6	TRBD1	CASSLPGQGALGANVLTF	TGTGCCAGCAGCTTGCCGGGACAGGGGGCGCTTGGGGCCAACGTCCTGACTTTC
TRBV2	.	TRBJ2-5	TRBD2	CASSVLAGLPGTQYF	TGTGCCAGCAGTGTTCTAGCGGGACTCCCAGGGACCCAGTACTTC
TRBV6-5	.	TRBJ2-1	TRBD2	CASSYSGGGNEQFF	TGTGCCAGCAGTTACTCCGGGGGGGGCAATGAGCAGTTCTTC
TRBV29-1	.	TRBJ2-2	.	CSVGDIRGTGELFF	TGCAGCGTTGGGGACATTAGGGGCACCGGGGAGCTGTTTTTT
TRBV29-1	.	TRBJ2-7	TRBD1	CSVTRDRVNEQYF	TGCAGCGTAACCCGGGACAGAGTTAACGAGCAGTACTTC
TRBV6-2/TRBV6-3	.	TRBJ2-3	.	CASSPFSRGGGPTDTQYF	TGTGCCAGCAGCCCTTTTTCCCGAGGGGGAGGCCCCACAGATACGCAGTATTTT
TRBV14	.	TRBJ2-7	TRBD1	CASSPWGQSYEQYF	TGTGCCAGCAGCCCCTGGGGACAGTCCTACGAGCAGTACTTC
TRBV7-8	.	TRBJ1-4	.	CASSLDEKLFF	TGTGCCAGCAGCTTAGATGAAAAACTGTTTTTT
TRBV2	.	TRBJ1-2	.	CASSDEGANYGYTF	TGTGCCAGCAGTGATGAAGGTGCTAACTATGGCTACACCTTC
TRBV6-5	.	TRBJ2-2	.	CASSLTGFGGELFF	TGTGCCAGCAGTTTAACAGGGTTTGGCGGGGAGCTGTTTTTT
TRBV29-1	once	TRBJ1-2	TRBD1	CSVGTGGDYGYTF	TGCAGCGTCGGGACAGGGGGCGACTATGGCTACACCTTC
TRBV14	.	TRBJ1-6	.	CASSLMGGDNSPLHF	TGTGCCAGCAGCCTTATGGGGGGCGATAATTCACCCCTCCACTTT
TRBV19	.	TRBJ1-5	.	CAISSGVSQPQHF	TGTGCCATCTCCTCAGGGGTAAGTCAGCCCCAGCATTTT
TRBV19	.	TRBJ2-7	TRBD2	CASSIEGGTYEQYF	TGTGCCAGTAGTATAGAGGGGGGGACCTACGAGCAGTACTTC
TRBV6-5	few	TRBJ1-5	TRBD1	CASSSARTGGSQPQHF	TGTGCCAGCAGTTCCGCCAGGACAGGGGGGAGTCAGCCCCAGCATTTT
TRBV12-3/TRBV12-4	once	TRBJ2-2	.	CASSLGQTGELFF	TGTGCCAGCAGTTTAGGACAGACCGGGGAGCTGTTTTTT
TRBV2	.	TRBJ2-5	.	CASLWGDLGETQYF	TGTGCCAGCCTTTGGGGGGACCTCGGGGAGACCCAGTACTTC
TRBV21-1	.	TRBJ2-2	.	CASSKVIQGNTGELFF	TGTGCCAGCAGCAAAGTGATACAGGGCAACACCGGGGAGCTGTTTTTT
TRBV29-1	.	TRBJ2-2	TRBD1	CSVAIGQGATGELFF	TGCAGCGTCGCTATAGGACAGGGGGCAACCGGGGAGCTGTTTTTT
TRBV15	.	TRBJ2-1	.	CATRTPSSYNEQFF	TGTGCCACCCGAACCCCGAGCTCCTACAATGAGCAGTTCTTC
TRBV2	.	TRBJ2-1	TRBD2	CASSEQGVAGNEQFF	TGTGCCAGCAGTGAACAAGGGGTAGCGGGTAATGAGCAGTTCTTC